The rows below give T cell receptor beta chains drawn from one sample of a study of cytomegalovirus exposure and HLA in healthy donors. Assay used: immunoSEQ multiplex PCR; TCRdb lists only in-frame clones, some missing. The repertoire consists of over 85,000 clones, with approximately 71% occurring once and the leading ten covering roughly 7.7%. What was sequenced was PBMCs. Source of these receptors: a female donor in good health and CMV-seronegative. CDR3s include the opening cysteine and the closing phenylalanine or tryptophan. The D gene is left open where the match is weak. For some rows the clone size is stated as once, few or many, or as a class when expanded; others skip it.

size | D | J | V | CDR3 | DNA
- | TRBD1 | TRBJ2-7 | TRBV18 | CASSLPGTGGNEQYF | TGTGCCAGCTCCCTACCGGGGACAGGGGGTAACGAGCAGTACTTC
few | TRBD2 | TRBJ2-7 | TRBV27 | CASSLRLADYEQYF | TGTGCCAGCAGTCTCAGGCTAGCGGACTACGAGCAGTACTTC
- | - | TRBJ1-5 | TRBV2 | CASSPTAGSSNQPQHF | TGTGCCAGCAGCCCAACGGCGGGATCGAGCAATCAGCCCCAGCATTTT
- | TRBD2 | TRBJ2-3 | TRBV7-3 | CASSRLAGGLIDTQYF | TGTGCCAGCAGCAGACTAGCGGGGGGGCTAATAGATACGCAGTATTTT
- | - | TRBJ1-2 | TRBV11-2 | CASSLGALGYTF | TGTGCCAGCAGCTTAGGTGCGCTCGGCTACACCTTC
- | TRBD1 | TRBJ1-4 | TRBV6-5 | CASGPDRGVLLFF | TGTGCCAGCGGGCCTGACAGGGGAGTGTTACTGTTTTTT
- | - | TRBJ2-7 | TRBV6-6 | CASSYSLTSYEQYF | TGTGCCAGCAGTTACTCACTAACTTCCTACGAGCAGTACTTC
- | - | TRBJ2-5 | TRBV7-9 | CASSERTPPLQETQYF | TGTGCCAGCAGCGAGAGGACACCACCCCTACAAGAGACCCAGTACTTC
- | - | TRBJ1-1 | TRBV11-2 | CASSFVRTEAFF | TGTGCCAGCAGCTTTGTGAGAACTGAAGCTTTCTTT
- | TRBD1 | TRBJ1-1 | TRBV27 | CASSRRGPITEAFF | TGTGCCAGCAGTCGTAGGGGGCCCATCACTGAAGCTTTCTTT
once | - | TRBJ1-1 | TRBV11-2 | CASSLGGGSEAFF | TGTGCCAGCAGCTTAGGGGGCGGAAGTGAAGCTTTCTTT
few | TRBD1 | TRBJ1-3 | TRBV5-6 | CASSLKGQGAPGNTIYF | TGTGCCAGCAGCTTGAAGGGACAGGGGGCGCCGGGAAACACCATATATTTT
- | - | TRBJ2-5 | TRBV27 | CASSPYSPWPQAGETQYF | TGTGCCAGCAGTCCATATTCCCCCTGGCCCCAGGCGGGGGAGACCCAGTACTTC
- | - | TRBJ2-5 | TRBV6-5 | CASSHARAAGETQYF | TGTGCCAGCAGTCACGCCCGGGCTGCGGGAGAGACCCAGTACTTC
- | - | TRBJ1-5 | TRBV6-4 | CASSTSAGENQPQHF | TGTGCCAGCAGTACTAGTGCAGGGGAGAATCAGCCCCAGCATTTT
- | - | TRBJ1-4 | TRBV30 | CAWSPPSTNEKLFF | TGTGCCTGGAGCCCTCCGTCAACTAATGAAAAACTGTTTTTT
- | - | TRBJ2-7 | TRBV6-1 | CASMDRDEQYF | TGTGCCAGCATGGACAGAGACGAGCAGTACTTC
- | - | TRBJ1-1 | TRBV27 | CASSSRSPLQAFF | TGTGCCAGCAGTTCCAGATCACCGTTACAAGCTTTCTTT
- | - | TRBJ1-1 | TRBV5-4 | CASSLGSGKDTEAFF | TGTGCCAGCAGCTTGGGGTCAGGGAAAGACACTGAAGCTTTCTTT
- | - | TRBJ2-1 | TRBV5-5 | CASSFDSPNEQFF | TGTGCCAGCAGCTTCGACAGTCCCAATGAGCAGTTCTTC